This TCR beta chain was retrieved from a study of blood T cell repertoires in COVID-19. This clone has a single count. An end of the junction does not agree with germline; a read error may underlie this. Authors' data handling: From reference gene primer amplification, estimates of nucleated cell counts were derived. The repertoire was sequenced with immunoSEQ multiplex PCR; TCRdb's copy has only in-frame clones and lacks some. From that table come the V and J calls and clone size; the DNA was used to work out D and trimming. The repertoire holds approximately 210,000 clones, around 80% seen once, with roughly 8% in the top ten. Per the germline V gene, CDR1 is SSHAT and CDR2 is FNYEAQ (reference sequence). The CDR3 covers 15 residues.

The chain uses TRBV7-7 and TRBJ2-7; a possible D gene is TRBD2 (6 bases). Input material: peripheral blood. This clonotype was sampled from a woman aged 45-65 years with acute or convalescent COVID-19. CDR3 sequence (DNA): TGTGCTAGCAGCCCCGGTGACGGGAGCTCCTACGAGCAGTACTTC. Translating gives CASSPGDGSSYEQYF.